This T cell receptor (beta chain) was identified during a study of graft-versus-host responses after intestinal transplantation. Measured with immunoSEQ multiplex PCR; TCRdb has only the in-frame clones, and not every one. The repertoire holds under 140,000 clones, with 85% to 95% as singletons. Per the germline V gene, CDR1 is MNHEY and CDR2 is SVGAGI. The V gene lost 6 bases and the J gene lost 6 bases, with 17 bases spanning the gap. This CDR3 has 14 residues. This clone appeared a single time. Antigen: not known. V and J are TRBV6-5 and TRBJ1-2, with a possible D match to TRBD1 (5 bases). This receptor was identified in a human donor who received an intestinal transplant. The starting material was unstimulated CD8+ T cells sorted from spleen or lymph node cells, obtained before intestinal transplant. CDR3 sequence reads: CASSPEGNFNGYTF. CDR3 coding DNA: TGTGCCAGCAGCCCAGAGGGGAACTTTAATGGCTACACCTTC.